The 20 T cell receptor beta chains listed next were all sequenced from one sample in a study of monozygotic twins with inflammatory bowel disease. TCRdb reprocessed the 5' RACE reads and keeps a single row for each CDR3 protein, giving no DNA. This sample's table reports approximately 420,000 distinct CDR3 sequences. Sequencing was carried out using blood. Receptors were obtained from a human donor with ulcerative colitis or Crohn's disease, or a healthy co-twin of an affected twin (not recorded which).

The chain links TRBV27 to TRBJ2-1; the TCRdb call, TRBD1, lacks DNA for checking. Germline CDR1 is MNHEY and CDR2 is SMNVEV (reference sequence). CDR3 length: 14 amino acids. The chain's CDR3 is CASRPRTTGNEQFF.

The rearrangement links TRBV20-1 to TRBJ2-1; TCRdb lists TRBD2, though no DNA is available to test this call. The germline V gene encodes CDR1 DFQATT and CDR2 SNEGSKA (reference sequence). The CDR3 loop spans 17 amino acids. The CDR3 sequence is CSARDVGGSLSYNEQFF.

The chain is built from TRBV10-3 and TRBJ2-4; TCRdb picks TRBD2, but there is no DNA to check that call. The CDR3 runs to 16 residues. Germline lookup yields CDR1 ENHRY and CDR2 SYGVKD. The CDR3 loop reads CAISQTTSGSEYIQYF.

The chain recombines TRBV20-1 with TRBJ2-2; TCRdb gives TRBD2 as the D gene, but with no DNA this cannot be confirmed. Germline V CDR1 and CDR2: DFQATT, SNEGSKA (reference sequence). This CDR3 spans 13 amino acids. The CDR3 loop reads CSAIAGNTGELFF.

The genes are TRBV5-1 and TRBJ2-5; TCRdb's D gene call, TRBD1, goes unchecked for lack of DNA. The CDR3 is 15 residues long. From germline, CDR1 is SGHRS and CDR2 YFSETQ. CDR3 residues: CASSYRQGADETQYF.

The V call is TRBV7-9, the J call TRBJ2-7; TCRdb's assignment of TRBD1 cannot be checked, as there is no DNA. Germline CDR1 and CDR2: SEHNR and FQNEAQ (reference sequence). The CDR3 totals 15 residues. CDR3 sequence reads: CASSSRQGISYEQYF.

The chain employs TRBV6-1 and TRBJ1-5; TCRdb's D call of TRBD1 is untestable without DNA. The CDR3 consists of 18 residues. The germline CDR1 and CDR2 sequences are MNHNS and SASEGT. CDR3 loop: CDSSEFLLGTGGARPQHF.

This chain links TRBV20-1 with TRBJ2-3. Germline CDR1 DFQATT, CDR2 SNEGSKA (reference sequence). CDR3 length: 13 residues. CDR3 residues: CSARPLSTDTQYF.

The chain combines TRBV7-9 with TRBJ1-2. The CDR3 sequence is 14 residues long. CDR1 is SEHNR and CDR2 is FQNEAQ in the germline V gene (reference sequence). The CDR3 reads CASSLGDLFYGYTF.

The chain carries TRBV20-1 and TRBJ2-5; TCRdb names TRBD1, which stays unverified in the absence of DNA. Germline values: CDR1 DFQATT, CDR2 SNEGSKA (reference sequence). This CDR3 region has 14 residues. The CDR3 protein is CSARGDRGRETQYF.

V gene TRBV7-8 combines with J gene TRBJ2-7; the TCRdb D gene call, TRBD2, has no DNA to confirm it. Germline loops: CDR1 SGHVS, CDR2 FQNEAQ. CDR3 length: 15 residues. The CDR3: CAWGLPNTQRYEQYF.

Here the CDR3 reads CSATRQGAWNQPQHF. The V call is TRBV20-1, the J call TRBJ1-5; no DNA is available, so the TRBD1 call from TCRdb remains unchecked. CDR3 length: 15 residues. Per the germline V gene, CDR1 is DFQATT and CDR2 is SNEGSKA (reference sequence).

The chain uses TRBV4-3 and TRBJ2-1. This CDR3 region has 15 residues. Per germline, CDR1 LGHNA and CDR2 YSLEER. CDR3 sequence reads: CASSRGRSSYNEQFF.

The J gene is TRBJ2-2, the V gene TRBV20-1. The CDR3 has 12 amino acids. The germline CDR1 and CDR2 sequences are DFQATT and SNEGSKA (reference sequence). The CDR3 protein is CSVSGNTGELFF.

V and J are TRBV5-1 and TRBJ1-1. This CDR3 region has 13 residues. Germline assignment: CDR1 SGHRS and CDR2 YFSETQ. This CDR3 reads CASSSRGSTEAFF.

This chain links TRBV4-1 with TRBJ2-3; TCRdb outputs TRBD2, but without DNA this stays unchecked. The CDR3 has 16 amino acids. CDR1 is MGHRA and CDR2 is YSYEKL in the germline V gene. CDR3 sequence reads: CAGSQRGLAGSDTQYF.

The gene calls are TRBV30 and TRBJ1-1; TCRdb's D gene call, TRBD1, goes unchecked for lack of DNA. CDR3 length: 12 residues. CDR1 and CDR2 from the germline V gene are GTSNPN and SVGIG (reference sequence). CDR3 protein: CACTQGNTEAFF.

The V and J genes are TRBV3-1 and TRBJ2-1; with no DNA, the TCRdb D assignment of TRBD2 cannot be verified. The CDR3 totals 15 residues. Per germline, CDR1 LGHDT and CDR2 YNNKEL (reference sequence). The CDR3 is CASRLTSGPRDEQFF.

The CDR3 spells CASSQDPEGYSNQPQHF. V gene TRBV4-2 combines with J gene TRBJ1-5. The CDR3 has 17 amino acids. Germline V gene sequence: CDR1 LGHNA, CDR2 YNFKEQ.

The V and J genes are TRBV7-9 and TRBJ1-4. Germline values: CDR1 SEHNR, CDR2 FQNEAQ (reference sequence). The CDR3 covers 15 residues. Here the CDR3 reads CASSLAGAGGEKLFF.